Sequencing of this T cell receptor (beta chain) was carried out in a study of CD8+ T cells in alopecia areata. Study summary: Patients given treatment had severity scored by the percentage of scalp area affected. Study findings and constraints: Normal skin's resident alphabeta T cells are sequenced alongside lesional scalp T cells. Researchers report lesional scalp, most notably alopecia totalis/universalis, outstripped normal scalp in clonality.

The treatment is: oral pan-JAK inhibitor, 5-10 mg twice daily. PBMCs provided sorted CD4+ and CD8+ T cells. This clone has a count of ten or more. As yet, its antigen is unknown. RNA extraction was followed by reverse transcription into cDNA, which acted as the sequencing template. Here immunoSEQ multiplex PCR was the method, and the copy in TCRdb shows in-frame clones only, minus some. The sample holds about 110,000 clones; approximately 54% are singletons and the top ten take 12%. This receptor was identified in a human donor with alopecia areata. Source: CD8+ T cells sorted from blood, taken at week 24, from a patient treated with tofacitinib.

CDR3 protein: CASSFYGYTF. The CDR3 DNA sequence: TGTGCCAGCAGCTTCTATGGCTACACCTTC. This sequence joins TRBV7-2 and TRBJ1-2; no clear D. The V gene lost 3 bases and the J gene lost 4 bases, with 0 bases spanning the gap. CDR3 length: 10 residues. Germline values: CDR1 SGHTA, CDR2 FQGNSA.